The 3 T cell receptor beta chains below come from one sample, sequenced in a study of blood T cell repertoires in COVID-19 (dated by TCRdb to the early 2020s). The library was prepared using the immunoSEQ multiplex PCR assay. TCRdb took this table from immuneACCESS and kept in-frame rearrangements with V and J called. Such tables lack part of the clones; where checked against another copy, unresolved V genes explain under half of the gap, and the rest is unexplained. The sample table shows approximately 120,000 clones, and 70% to 90% are seen once. Roughly 8% of the sample comes from the top ten. Sample: peripheral blood. The receptor source for this set is a man between 45 and 60 years old with acute or convalescent COVID-19.

This chain links TRBV28 with TRBJ1-5; no clear D. The CDR3 covers 13 residues. V was pared by 1 base and J by 2 bases, with 3 bases between. Per germline, CDR1 MDHEN and CDR2 SYDVKM. The CDR3 is CASSLSGNQPQHF. The CDR3 DNA follows: TGTGCCAGCAGTTTATCCGGCAATCAGCCCCAGCATTTT.

The chain carries TRBV28 and TRBJ1-6; 8 bases are shared with TRBD1. The germline CDR1 and CDR2 sequences are MDHEN and SYDVKM. V was pared by 6 bases and J by 7 bases, with 2 bases of the junction left unmatched. The CDR3 covers 13 residues. CDR3 sequence reads: CASRDRANSPLHF. For the CDR3, the DNA is TGTGCCAGCAGGGACAGGGCCAATTCACCCCTCCACTTT.

The V and J genes are TRBV12-5 and TRBJ2-1; D remains ambiguous. Germline V lookup: CDR1 LGHNT, CDR2 FRNRAP. V was shortened by 6 bases and J by 5 bases, with 17 bases between the two germline ends. The CDR3 sequence is 15 residues long. CDR3 loop: CASGPVGFRHNEQFF. The CDR3, as DNA: TGTGCTAGTGGCCCCGTCGGGTTTCGGCACAATGAGCAGTTCTTC.